This entry lists 11 T cell receptor beta chains sequenced from one sample in a study of T cell repertoires in cytomegalovirus infection. Antigen specificity for these receptors is unknown. A single record per CDR3 protein comes from TCRdb applying MiXCR to the reads. Among approximately 1,000,000 distinct CDR3 sequences listed, approximately 32% were seen once. The input for sequencing was cultured CD8+ T cells from PBMCs, taken from culture after CMV antigen stimulation. These receptors were collected from a human donor in good health (CMV status not recorded). Some clones in this sample may be carry-over from other donors' samples.

The chain recombines TRBV20-1 with TRBJ2-2; 7 bases agree with TRBD1. CDR1 is DFQATT, CDR2 SNEGSKA, per germline (reference sequence). V shed 2 bases and J 0 bases; nucleotides not matched to a gene: 3. The CDR3 totals 15 residues. The CDR3 DNA is TGCAGTGCTAGAAAGACAGGGTCGAACACCGGGGAGCTGTTTTTT. Translation gives CSARKTGSNTGELFF.

DNA of the CDR3: TGTGCCAGCAGCCCCCTACTTAAGACCTACGAGCAGTACGTC. It codes for CASSPLLKTYEQYV. The chain is built from TRBV14 and TRBJ2-7; D remains ambiguous. Germline V gives CDR1 SGHDN, CDR2 FVKESK. Trimming stripped 4 bases from V and 2 bases from J, with 12 bases between. CDR3 size: 14 residues.

This clonotype was counted a few times. The V gene is TRBV27, the J gene TRBJ1-6; unclear D gene. Trimming took off 6 bases at V and 10 bases at J, with 13 bases between the two ends. This CDR3 contains 13 residues. The V gene's germline CDR1 is MNHEY and CDR2 SMNVEV (reference sequence). CDR3 loop: CASSPTITSPLHF. The CDR3, as DNA: TGTGCCAGCAGCCCTACGATCACGTCACCCCTCCACTTT.

This clonotype was seen repeatedly, ten times or more. V and J are TRBV7-2 and TRBJ2-7; D is uncertain. The CDR3 has 15 residues. The germline V gene encodes CDR1 SGHTA and CDR2 FQGNSA. V lost 2 bases to trimming and J lost 0 bases, with 11 bases between them. The CDR3 protein is CASSLTDHSSYEQYF. CDR3 sequence (DNA): TGTGCCAGCAGCTTAACGGACCACAGCTCCTACGAGCAGTACTTC.

This clonotype was recorded only once. The J gene is TRBJ1-2, the V gene TRBV6-2 or TRBV6-3; no definite D call. The germline CDR1 and CDR2 sequences are MNHEY and SVGEGT. The CDR3 has 15 amino acids. V was clipped by 4 bases and J by 1 base, with 13 bases between them. The CDR3 is CASSLQATFNYGYTF. In nucleotides, the CDR3 is TGTGCCAGCAGTTTACAAGCGACCTTTAACTATGGCTACACCTTC.

The chain's CDR3 is CASSLVGVEQYV. Here the CDR3 DNA reads TGTGCCAGCAGTCTAGTTGGGGTCGAGCAGTACGTC. V and J are TRBV2 and TRBJ2-7; no clear D gene. This CDR3 spans 12 amino acids. V lost 5 bases to trimming and J lost 6 bases, with 11 bases between them. CDR1 is SNHLY and CDR2 is FYNNEI in the germline V gene.

This clonotype was picked up a small number of times. This rearrangement joins TRBV11-3 to TRBJ1-2; D gene unclear. CDR3 length: 16 residues. Trimming shortened V by 4 bases and J by 8 bases, and 23 bases separated the two germline ends. Germline V gives CDR1 SGHNT, CDR2 YENEEA. CDR3 region: CASSSSGSSGYKGYTF. The CDR3 nucleotides read TGTGCCAGCAGCTCATCCGGCTCCTCGGGGTATAAAGGCTACACCTTC.

This clonotype has more than one count but fewer than ten. This rearrangement joins TRBV7-9 to TRBJ2-1, with TRBD2 identical over 8 bases. With 4 bases clipped from V and 3 bases from J, the junction kept 11 bases outside the gene matches. Germline CDR1 reads SEHNR; CDR2 reads FQNEAQ (reference sequence). The CDR3 is made up of 17 amino acids. This chain's CDR3 is CASSSTSGPRRYNEQFF. CDR3 bases: TGTGCCAGCAGCTCTACTAGCGGACCACGACGCTACAATGAGCAGTTCTTC. The whole variable domain, filled in from reference TRBV7-9 and TRBJ2-1, reads DTGVSQNPRHKITKRGQNVTFRCDPISEHNRLYWYRQTLGQGPEFLTYFQNEAQLEKSRLLSDRFSAERPKGSFSTLEIQRTEQGDSAMYLCASSSTSGPRRYNEQFFGPGTRLTVL.

This clonotype was counted between two and nine times. The chain links TRBV7-9 to TRBJ2-1; D not resolved. Trimming pared 1 base from V and 12 bases from J, leaving 13 bases between. This CDR3 is built from 13 residues. Germline V gene lookup returns CDR1 SEHNR and CDR2 FQNEAQ (reference sequence). CDR3 loop: CASSLGADPRQFF. In DNA form, the CDR3 reads TGTGCCAGCAGCTTAGGAGCAGATCCTCGGCAGTTCTTC.

The V gene is TRBV7-9, the J gene TRBJ1-4, with D perhaps matching TRBD1 (6 bases). The CDR3 is 17 residues long. Germline loops: CDR1 SEHNR, CDR2 FQNEAQ (reference sequence). Trimming cost V 4 bases and J 0 bases, with 15 bases left between them. As DNA, the CDR3 is TGTGCCAGCAGCTCCGGGACACGGCTGGCAACTAATGAAAAACTGTTTTTT. Translating it yields CASSSGTRLATNEKLFF.

This clonotype has just a few counts. This chain connects TRBV6-6 to TRBJ1-2; 8 positions agree with TRBD1. CDR3 length: 16 amino acids. J gave up 7 bases and V 5 bases, and 15 bases lay outside the gene matches. Germline V CDR1 and CDR2: MNHNY, SVGAGI (reference sequence). The CDR3 DNA is TGTGCCAGCAGTCATGATCAGGGGGCGCATCGGGGTGGCTACACCTTC. It translates to CASSHDQGAHRGGYTF.